This T cell receptor (beta chain) was captured by sequencing in a study of T cell repertoires in cytomegalovirus infection. Study background: Public TCR beta signatures provided an indication of both CMV infection and a matching HLA type.

With respect to this clonotype: Its antigen is currently unknown.

TCRdb re-analysed the reads in MiXCR, keeping a single row per CDR3 protein. The sample consists of a few hundred thousand distinct CDR3 sequences, roughly 15% of them appearing once. Study-wide points: Ex vivo, HLA-C-restricted CMV-specific TCR beta clonotypes prevailed over the rest of the response. CMV carriers having the relevant HLA were flagged by cumulative public TCR beta family frequency.

Sequencing was done on a sample of PBMCs. The origin of this receptor is a human donor in good health (CMV status not recorded). Some clones in this sample may be carry-over from other donors' samples.

The CDR3 sequence is CASSLGPLGEQYF. CDR3 in DNA: TGTGCCAGCAGTTTGGGACCGTTGGGCGAGCAGTACTTC. The chain employs TRBV2 and TRBJ2-7; D is perhaps TRBD1 or TRBD2 (5 bases each). The CDR3 runs to 13 residues. Per the germline V gene, CDR1 is SNHLY and CDR2 is FYNNEI. The V gene lost 5 bases and the J gene lost 6 bases, with 14 bases spanning the gap.